These T cell receptor beta chains were read from a single sample in a study of T cells in Graves' hyperthyroidism and ophthalmopathy. TCRdb called the multiplex PCR reads again in MiXCR, with one record for every CDR3 protein. The sample holds 490,000 or so distinct CDR3 sequences, about 16% seen once. Sample: blood. The receptors originated from a woman aged 25 to 39 with Graves' ophthalmopathy. The CDR3 runs from the conserved cysteine through the conserved F or W. The order of the fields is V gene, J gene, clone size, D gene, CDR3 protein, CDR3 DNA. D genes are given only for firm matches. Size is stated for part of the rows, as once, few or many counts, or as a class when the clone is expanded.

TRBV18,TRBJ2-5,many,TRBD1,CASSPPGQGVETQYF,TGTGCCAGCTCACCCCCGGGACAGGGGGTTGAGACCCAGTACTTC
TRBV27,TRBJ2-2,few,NA,CASSPQPAQGRELFF,TGTGCCAGCAGTCCGCAACCCGCTCAGGGGAGGGAGCTGTTTTTT
TRBV10-1,TRBJ2-3,few,NA,CASGGRGTDTQYF,TGCGCCAGCGGGGGGAGAGGCACAGATACGCAGTATTTT
TRBV2,TRBJ2-3,many,NA,CASSVLVGRGTDTQYF,TGTGCCAGCAGTGTACTAGTCGGGAGAGGCACAGATACGCAGTATTTT
TRBV20-1,TRBJ2-1,many,NA,CSARDPTAGSEQFF,TGCAGTGCTAGAGACCCGACCGCCGGGTCTGAGCAGTTCTTC
TRBV25-1,TRBJ2-2,NA,NA,CASSELGTGGELFF,TGTGCCAGCAGTGAATTAGGAACGGGCGGGGAGCTGTTTTTT
TRBV7-6,TRBJ1-1,NA,NA,CASSFLQNTEAFF,TGTGCCAGCAGCTTCTTGCAGAACACTGAAGCTTTCTTT
TRBV12-3/TRBV12-4,TRBJ2-7,many,NA,CASSLGQLYEQYF,TGTGCCAGCTCACTCGGACAGCTCTACGAGCAGTACTTC
TRBV18,TRBJ1-5,few,TRBD1,CASSPGQPHQPQHF,TGTGCCAGCTCCCCGGGACAGCCCCATCAGCCCCAGCATTTT
TRBV7-8,TRBJ2-2,NA,NA,CASSLDGRTANTGELFF,TGTGCCAGCAGCTTAGACGGACGGACAGCGAACACCGGGGAGCTGTTTTTT
TRBV6-6,TRBJ2-1,many,TRBD2,CASSYERLAGAVEQFF,TGTGCCAGCAGTTACGAGCGGCTAGCGGGAGCGGTTGAGCAGTTCTTC
TRBV19,TRBJ1-5,NA,TRBD1,CASSIDGTGNNQPQHF,TGTGCCAGTAGTATAGATGGGACAGGGAACAATCAGCCCCAGCATTTT
TRBV7-8,TRBJ2-1,few,NA,CASSERYRAKSYNEQFF,TGTGCCAGCAGCGAACGATACAGGGCCAAATCCTACAATGAGCAGTTCTTC
TRBV5-1,TRBJ2-3,many,NA,CASSLTQSTDTQYF,TGCGCCAGCAGCTTGACACAGTCAACAGATACGCAGTATTTT
TRBV7-8,TRBJ2-3,few,NA,CAGQTSSGTDTQYF,TGTGCCGGTCAGACTAGTTCGGGCACAGATACGCAGTATTTT
TRBV20-1,TRBJ2-1,many,TRBD2,CSARTAGDAAEQFF,TGCAGTGCTAGAACAGCGGGAGATGCGGCTGAGCAGTTCTTC
TRBV20-1,TRBJ2-7,NA,NA,CSAVWVRDEQYF,TGCAGTGCTGTGTGGGTAAGGGACGAGCAGTACTTC